This TCR beta chain stems from a study of shared clonotypes between healthy human individuals. Study-level points and caveats: Inspection by rarefaction showed sorted-subset sequencing to be incomplete despite large depth. Larger richness was generally estimated for naive than memory subsets. It was the non-shared clonotypes that had lower generation probabilities than clonotypes shared by all four donors.

Assay used: immunoSEQ multiplex PCR; TCRdb lists only in-frame clones, some missing. The repertoire holds approximately 1,000,000 clones, with about 84% as singletons. This clone was seen ten or more times. Its antigen is as yet unknown. Other DNA sequences in this sample translate to the same CDR3. V lost 2 bases, J lost 6 bases, and 4 bases stayed unmatched. The CDR3 has 14 amino acids. The V gene's germline CDR1 is SGHRS and CDR2 YFSETQ. Sequencing was carried out using memory CD4+ T cells from PBMCs. Subset meaning: CD45RA-negative fraction. The sequence was collected from a man aged 18 to 29 in good health. Some clones in this sample may be carry-over from other donors' samples. V is TRBV5-1 and J is TRBJ1-5; 8 bases map to TRBD1. The chain's CDR3 is CASSFSGGGQPQHF. The CDR3 nucleotides are TGCGCCAGCAGCTTCTCAGGGGGCGGTCAGCCCCAGCATTTT. Looking up the rest from reference TRBV5-1 and TRBJ1-5 gives the full variable domain: KAGVTQTPRYLIKTRGQQVTLSCSPISGHRSVSWYQQTPGQGLQFLFEYFSETQRNKGNFPGRFSGRQFSNSRSEMNVSTLELGDSALYLCASSFSGGGQPQHFGDGTRLSIL.